This T cell receptor (beta chain) originates from a study of control samples from healthy donors and cancer patients. Profiling relied on immunoSEQ multiplex PCR, and the TCRdb table lists in-frame clones only, not all of them. The table lists fewer than 90,000 clones, roughly 90% of them singletons, with under 2% in the top ten. The CDR3 contains 16 residues. Per the germline V gene, CDR1 is SGHVS and CDR2 is FNYEAQ. V lost 0 bases and J 1 base, leaving 12 bases between the germline ends. The V call is TRBV7-6, the J call TRBJ1-1; no definite D call. Sequences were obtained from PBMCs. The TCR sequence derives from a woman aged 55-69 years with head and neck cancer. The CDR3 loop is CASSLAGSIRNTEAFF. For the CDR3, the DNA is TGTGCCAGCAGCTTAGCGGGGTCTATTAGGAACACTGAAGCTTTCTTT.